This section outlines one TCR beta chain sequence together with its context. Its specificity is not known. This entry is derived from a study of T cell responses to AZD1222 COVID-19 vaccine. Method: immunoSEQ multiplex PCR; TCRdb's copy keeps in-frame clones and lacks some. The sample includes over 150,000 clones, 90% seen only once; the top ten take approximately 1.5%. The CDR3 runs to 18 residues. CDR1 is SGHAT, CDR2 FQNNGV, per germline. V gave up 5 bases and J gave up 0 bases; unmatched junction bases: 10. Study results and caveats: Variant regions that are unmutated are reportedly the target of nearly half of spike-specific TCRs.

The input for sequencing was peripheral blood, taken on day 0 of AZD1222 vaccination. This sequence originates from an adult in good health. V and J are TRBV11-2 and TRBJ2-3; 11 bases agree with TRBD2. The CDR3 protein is CASSQQASGGISTDTQYF. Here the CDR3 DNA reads TGTGCCAGCAGCCAACAGGCTAGCGGGGGGATTAGCACAGATACGCAGTATTTT.